This T cell receptor (beta chain) is from a study of T-cell reconstitution after alpha-beta-depleted transplantation in children. The CDR3 totals 13 residues. V lost 4 bases and J lost 6; bases outside the gene matches: 3. This clonotype was found many times. Unique molecular identifiers tagged the TCRbeta library. Via MiXCR, TCRdb re-called the PCR reads, giving one row per CDR3 protein. The sample lists 360,000 or so distinct CDR3 sequences; roughly 22% were seen once. This sequence originates from a human donor who donated a stem cell graft to a child with acute myeloid leukemia. This chain joins TRBV12-3 or TRBV12-4 and TRBJ2-5; 9 bases line up with TRBD1. Sequences were derived from PBMCs from the stem cell graft donor, sampled from the stem cell graft. DNA for the CDR3: TGTGCCAGCAGTTCCGGGACAGGGAAGACCCAGTACTTC. Protein: CASSSGTGKTQYF.